The 28 T cell receptor beta chains below come from one sample, sequenced in a study of STAT5B mutations in CD4+ large granular lymphocyte leukemia. The assay was immunoSEQ multiplex PCR, and TCRdb's table has in-frame clones only and misses some. Seen here are 48,000 or so clones, roughly three quarters observed once, and the top ten hold about 1.5%. Sequencing was done on a sample of CD4+ T cells from blood buffy coats. The receptors originated from a human donor in good health.

The chain is built from TRBV4-1 and TRBJ2-3, with D possibly TRBD1 on 5 matching bases. V was clipped by 1 base and J by 0 bases, with 8 bases between them. Germline CDR1 MGHRA, CDR2 YSYEKL. There are 15 residues in the CDR3. CDR3: CASSQVGASTDTQYF. In nucleotides, the CDR3 is TGCGCCAGCAGCCAAGTTGGGGCTAGCACAGATACGCAGTATTTT.

In its sample, this clone was seen once. The J gene is TRBJ2-3, the V gene TRBV9; the match to TRBD2 covers 13 bases. Germline CDR1 SGDLS, CDR2 YYNGEE. The ends lost 4 bases at V and 2 bases at J; junction bases unmatched: 7. CDR3 size: 17 residues. The CDR3 DNA follows: TGTGCCAGCAGCAAACGGACTAGCGGGGGCCCCACAGATACGCAGTATTTT. This encodes CASSKRTSGGPTDTQYF.

This chain connects TRBV7-8 to TRBJ2-1; D is undetermined. The V gene lost 1 base and the J gene lost 0 bases, with 7 bases spanning the gap. The CDR3 is made up of 15 amino acids. Germline-derived CDR1 and CDR2 are SGHVS and FQNEAQ. The CDR3 DNA sequence: TGTGCCAGCAGCTTAGTTACGGCCTCCTACAATGAGCAGTTCTTC. It specifies CASSLVTASYNEQFF. Supplemented by reference TRBV7-8 and TRBJ2-1, the full variable domain reads GAGVSQSPRYKVAKRGQDVALRCDPISGHVSLFWYQQALGQGPEFLTYFQNEAQLDKSGLPSDRFFAERPEGSVSTLKIQRTQQEDSAVYLCASSLVTASYNEQFFGPGTRLTVL.

The J gene is TRBJ2-1, the V gene TRBV5-1; maybe TRBD2 (6 bases). Trimming shortened V by 4 bases and J by 6 bases, and 23 bases separated the two germline ends. From germline, CDR1 is SGHRS and CDR2 YFSETQ. The CDR3 sequence is 17 residues long. The CDR3 is CASSPGTPSYAANEQFF. CDR3 sequence (DNA): TGCGCCAGCAGCCCCGGGACTCCGTCTTATGCCGCCAATGAGCAGTTCTTC.

This chain uses TRBV5-5 with TRBJ2-5; no reliable D call. V was clipped by 6 bases and J by 4 bases, with 7 bases between them. CDR3 length: 11 amino acids. The germline CDR1 and CDR2 sequences are SGHKS and YYEKEE (reference sequence). Written as DNA, the CDR3 is TGTGCCAGCACGTACTCAGAGACCCAGTACTTC. This encodes CASTYSETQYF.

V gene TRBV18 combines with J gene TRBJ2-3; no reliable D call. Trimming took off 8 bases at V and 3 bases at J, with 15 bases between the two ends. The V gene's germline CDR1 is KGHSH and CDR2 LQKENI. The CDR3 is 14 residues long. The CDR3 loop reads CASAPAPVTDTQYF. The CDR3 DNA reads TGTGCCAGCGCCCCGGCGCCAGTGACAGATACGCAGTATTTT.

This clone was found a few times. The gene calls are TRBV14 and TRBJ1-5; no clear D gene. The CDR3 contains 12 residues. Germline-derived CDR1 and CDR2 are SGHDN and FVKESK. The ends were cut back, 2 bases at V and 4 bases at J, with 3 bases in the middle. The DNA for the CDR3 is TGTGCCAGCAGCCAAAATAATCAGCCCCAGCATTTT. Its protein is CASSQNNQPQHF.

V and J are TRBV7-8 and TRBJ2-3; no clear D. V was pared by 5 bases and J by 0 bases, with 9 bases between. The CDR3 has 14 residues. Germline V lookup: CDR1 SGHVS, CDR2 FQNEAQ. CDR3: CASSLDLSTDTQYF. CDR3 DNA sequence: TGTGCCAGCAGCCTAGACTTAAGCACAGATACGCAGTATTTT.

The chain employs TRBV7-9 and TRBJ1-6; D gene ambiguous. V lost 0 bases and J 11 bases, leaving 8 bases between the germline ends. Germline values: CDR1 SEHNR, CDR2 FQNEAQ (reference sequence). The CDR3 runs 13 residues. CDR3 DNA sequence: TGTGCCAGCAGCTTAGCGGCGTTAACACCCCTCCACTTT. Protein: CASSLAALTPLHF.

This clone appeared a few times. This chain uses TRBV6-1 with TRBJ1-4; 8 bases align to TRBD1. The CDR3 is 15 residues long. Germline lookup yields CDR1 MNHNS and CDR2 SASEGT. V dropped 0 bases and J dropped 8; count of bases not matched to a gene: 5. In DNA form, the CDR3 reads TGTGCCAGCAGTGAAGCGCAGGGGGCGCGAGAAAAACTGTTTTTT. Protein product: CASSEAQGAREKLFF.

The chain combines TRBV5-1 with TRBJ1-3; D possibly corresponds to TRBD1 (6 bases). V gave up 4 bases and J gave up 2 bases, with 13 bases separating them. The CDR3 sequence is 15 residues long. The germline V gene has CDR1 SGHRS and CDR2 YFSETQ. This CDR3 is CASSVDSGAGNTIYF. CDR3 sequence (DNA): TGCGCCAGCAGCGTTGACTCAGGGGCTGGAAACACCATATATTTT.

Note on this clone: A junction boundary mismatches the germline segment, possibly from a read error. The rearrangement uses TRBV15 and TRBJ1-2, with 10 nucleotides matching TRBD1. The CDR3 loop spans 16 amino acids. Germline-derived CDR1 and CDR2 are LNHNV and YYDKDF (reference sequence). DNA of the CDR3: TGTACCACCAGCAGAGGGGGACAGGGGACGGCCTATGGCTACACCTTC. It translates to CTTSRGGQGTAYGYTF.

This clone has only one observation. The V gene is TRBV2, the J gene TRBJ2-3; D is ambiguous. Trimming cost V 10 bases and J 0 bases, with 8 bases left between them. From germline, CDR1 is SNHLY and CDR2 FYNNEI. The CDR3 spans 12 residues. The CDR3 bases are TGTGCCACCGGGCCTAGCACAGATACGCAGTATTTT. Residues: CATGPSTDTQYF.

The rearrangement links TRBV9 to TRBJ2-5; 8 bases are shared with TRBD2. V lost 0 bases and J lost 2; bases outside the gene matches: 3. The CDR3 is 15 amino acids. Germline assignment: CDR1 SGDLS and CDR2 YYNGEE. In DNA, the CDR3 is TGTGCCAGCAGCGTAGCGGGGGGGCGTCAAGAGACCCAGTACTTC. Its translation is CASSVAGGRQETQYF. Full variable domain (remainder filled in from reference TRBV9 and TRBJ2-5): DSGVTQTPKHLITATGQRVTLRCSPRSGDLSVYWYQQSLDQGLQFLIQYYNGEERAKGNILERFSAQQFPDLHSELNLSSLELGDSALYFCASSVAGGRQETQYFGPGTRLLVL.

The chain joins TRBV5-1 to TRBJ1-2; tentative D call: TRBD1 (6 bases). Germline CDR1 and CDR2: SGHRS and YFSETQ. The CDR3 totals 14 residues. Trimming stripped 3 bases from V and 4 bases from J, with 13 bases between. Here the CDR3 reads CASSSTGSGYGYTF. The CDR3 DNA sequence: TGCGCCAGCAGCTCCACAGGGTCTGGCTATGGCTACACCTTC.

This rearrangement joins TRBV18 to TRBJ2-1, with TRBD1 matching 7 bases. V shed 6 bases and J 11 bases; nucleotides not matched to a gene: 10. The CDR3 contains 13 residues. From germline, CDR1 is KGHSH and CDR2 LQKENI. The CDR3, as DNA: TGTGCCAGCTCCCCCCCTGACAGGGACCAGCAGTTCTTC. Protein: CASSPPDRDQQFF.

The chain carries TRBV6-6 and TRBJ1-5; D is ambiguous. The V end was cut by 5 bases, the J end by 4 bases, with 9 bases between. There are 13 residues in the CDR3. Germline V lookup: CDR1 MNHNY, CDR2 SVGAGI (reference sequence). CDR3 residues: CASSDDGNQPQHF. Here the CDR3 DNA reads TGTGCCAGCAGTGACGACGGTAATCAGCCCCAGCATTTT.

The V and J genes are TRBV2 and TRBJ1-5; weak D call: TRBD1 (6 bases). Germline-derived CDR1 and CDR2 are SNHLY and FYNNEI. Trimming removed 4 bases from V and 7 bases from J, with 14 bases in between. The CDR3 is 14 residues long. CDR3 in amino acids: CASSVLGGEQPQHF. CDR3 DNA sequence: TGTGCCAGCAGTGTGCTAGGGGGAGAGCAGCCCCAGCATTTT.

A word on this clone: The same CDR3 is also encoded by other DNA sequences in this sample. The chain combines TRBV10-3 with TRBJ2-3; 8 positions match TRBD2. CDR3 length: 14 amino acids. The germline V gene has CDR1 ENHRY and CDR2 SYGVKD. The junction had 1 base not matched to a gene; V was cut back by 4 bases and J by 1 base. CDR3 residues: CAISVSGGTDTQYF. The DNA for the CDR3 is TGTGCCATCAGTGTTAGCGGGGGCACAGATACGCAGTATTTT.

The chain is built from TRBV9 and TRBJ1-2, with D unresolved. Germline-derived CDR1 and CDR2 are SGDLS and YYNGEE. This CDR3 spans 15 amino acids. With 0 bases removed from V and 5 bases from J, the gap between germline ends came to 14 bases. CDR3: CASSVGEAQTYGYTF. The CDR3 DNA is TGTGCCAGCAGCGTAGGGGAGGCGCAGACTTATGGCTACACCTTC.

This clone was seen a handful of times. The chain employs TRBV5-1 and TRBJ1-2, with D hard to call. The V end lost 0 bases, the J end lost 7 bases, and 4 bases lay between the germline ends. Germline V CDR1 and CDR2: SGHRS, YFSETQ. The CDR3 totals 11 residues. The CDR3 is CASSLAGGYTF. The CDR3 DNA is TGCGCCAGCAGCTTGGCAGGTGGCTACACCTTC.

The rearrangement uses TRBV28 and TRBJ2-7; D may be TRBD2 (8 bases). Per germline, CDR1 MDHEN and CDR2 SYDVKM. Trimming took 6 bases from V and 3 from J, leaving 24 bases between them. The CDR3 loop spans 17 amino acids. The CDR3 here is CASRGVREGALNYEQYV. CDR3 nucleotides: TGTGCCAGCAGAGGGGTCCGGGAGGGGGCGCTGAACTACGAGCAGTACGTC.

DNA of the CDR3: TGCGCCAGCAGCTTCGGATACCAAGAGACCCAGTACTTC. The encoded protein is CASSFGYQETQYF. The chain carries TRBV5-1 and TRBJ2-5; D not resolved. Trimming removed 2 bases at V and 0 bases at J, with 5 bases between. CDR3 length: 13 residues. The germline gives CDR1 SGHRS, CDR2 YFSETQ.

The rearrangement uses TRBV5-1 and TRBJ1-4; D is uncertain. Trimming removed 5 bases at V and 0 bases at J, with 11 bases between. The CDR3 runs 15 residues. Germline V gene sequence: CDR1 SGHRS, CDR2 YFSETQ. CDR3 protein: CASSTRFATNEKLFF. Written as DNA, the CDR3 is TGCGCCAGCAGTACGCGGTTTGCAACTAATGAAAAACTGTTTTTT. Full variable domain (rest looked up from reference TRBV5-1 and TRBJ1-4): KAGVTQTPRYLIKTRGQQVTLSCSPISGHRSVSWYQQTPGQGLQFLFEYFSETQRNKGNFPGRFSGRQFSNSRSEMNVSTLELGDSALYLCASSTRFATNEKLFFGSGTQLSVL.

The chain has TRBV7-2 and TRBJ2-3, with 9 bases matching TRBD2. The CDR3 length is 15 residues. V was pared by 5 bases and J by 2 bases, with 5 bases of the junction left unmatched. The germline V gene encodes CDR1 SGHTA and CDR2 FQGNSA. In nucleotides, the CDR3 is TGTGCCAGCAGCGTTAGCGGGGGATACACAGATACGCAGTATTTT. It translates to CASSVSGGYTDTQYF.

The rearrangement links TRBV5-4 to TRBJ2-1; 7 bases are a match to TRBD1. This CDR3 is built from 15 residues. Germline V gene data show CDR1 as SGHNT and CDR2 as YYREEE (reference sequence). After removal of 3 bases from V and 0 bases from J, the junction contained 3 bases not matched to a gene. DNA for the CDR3: TGTGCCAGCAGCTCGGGGACAGACTCCTACAATGAGCAGTTCTTC. Translated, it gives CASSSGTDSYNEQFF.

The chain employs TRBV5-1 and TRBJ2-1; D is perhaps TRBD1 or TRBD2 (5 bases each). Deletions cut 4 bases from V and 6 bases from J, with 14 bases between. Germline assignment: CDR1 SGHRS and CDR2 YFSETQ. This CDR3 has 14 residues. CDR3 nucleotide sequence: TGCGCCAGCAGCCACGGGACCCAGGGCAATGAGCAGTTCTTC. It codes for CASSHGTQGNEQFF.

The V and J genes are TRBV5-6 and TRBJ1-2; 8 positions match TRBD1. Trimming took 2 bases from V and 8 from J; bases not matched to a gene: 5. There are 13 residues in the CDR3. Germline V CDR1 and CDR2: SGHDT, YYEEEE. The CDR3 DNA sequence: TGTGCCAGCAGCTTTACAGGGGGTCAAGGCTACACCTTC. Its protein is CASSFTGGQGYTF.